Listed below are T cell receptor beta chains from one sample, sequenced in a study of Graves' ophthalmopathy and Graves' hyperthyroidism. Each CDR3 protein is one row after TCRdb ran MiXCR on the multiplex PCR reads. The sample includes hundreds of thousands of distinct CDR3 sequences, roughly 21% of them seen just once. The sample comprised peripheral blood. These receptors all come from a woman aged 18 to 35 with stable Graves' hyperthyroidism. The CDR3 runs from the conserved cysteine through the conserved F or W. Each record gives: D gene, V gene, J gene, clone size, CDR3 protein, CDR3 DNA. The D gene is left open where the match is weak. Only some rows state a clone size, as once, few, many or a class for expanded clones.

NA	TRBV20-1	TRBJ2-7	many	CSASTGSDPYEQYF	TGCAGTGCTAGCACCGGGAGTGACCCCTACGAGCAGTACTTC
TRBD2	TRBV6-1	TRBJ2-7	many	CASSEGTSGLYEQYF	TGTGCCAGCAGTGAAGGGACTAGCGGACTCTACGAGCAGTACTTC
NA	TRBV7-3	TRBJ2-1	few	CASSLTGGPFDEQFF	TGTGCCAGCAGCTTAACGGGCGGACCTTTCGATGAGCAGTTCTTC
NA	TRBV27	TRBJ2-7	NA	CASSASGLYEQYF	TGTGCCAGCAGCGCCTCTGGGTTATACGAGCAGTACTTC
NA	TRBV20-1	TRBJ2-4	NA	CSAIWAAVAGAKNIKYF	TGCAGTGCTATTTGGGCGGCGGTAGCCGGGGCCAAAAACATTAAGTACTTC
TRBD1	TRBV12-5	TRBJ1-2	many	CASGIGQGHYGYTF	TGTGCTAGTGGCATCGGACAGGGTCACTATGGCTACACCTTC
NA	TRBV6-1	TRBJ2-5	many	CASSDQPRVQETQYF	TGTGCCAGCAGTGACCAGCCCCGGGTACAAGAGACCCAGTACTTC
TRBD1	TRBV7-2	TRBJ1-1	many	CASRKTGVGTEAFF	TGTGCCAGCAGAAAGACAGGGGTGGGCACTGAAGCTTTCTTT
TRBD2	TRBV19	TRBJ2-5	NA	CASSNRPSGSETQYF	TGTGCCAGTAGTAATCGGCCTAGCGGGTCGGAGACCCAGTACTTC
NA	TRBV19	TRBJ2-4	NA	CTSTLTPERAKNIQYF	TGTACCAGTACTCTAACTCCTGAGAGGGCCAAAAACATTCAGTACTTC